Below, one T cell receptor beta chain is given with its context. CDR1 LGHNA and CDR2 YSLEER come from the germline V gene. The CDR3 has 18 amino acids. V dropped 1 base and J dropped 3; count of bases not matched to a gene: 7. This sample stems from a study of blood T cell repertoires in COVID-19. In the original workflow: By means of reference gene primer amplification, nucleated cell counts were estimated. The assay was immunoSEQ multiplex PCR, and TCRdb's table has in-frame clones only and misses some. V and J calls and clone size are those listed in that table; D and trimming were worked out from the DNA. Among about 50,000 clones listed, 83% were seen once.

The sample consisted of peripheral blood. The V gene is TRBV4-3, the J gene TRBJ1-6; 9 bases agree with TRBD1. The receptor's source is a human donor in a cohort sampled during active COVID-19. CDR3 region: CASSQGPGQGGYNSPLHF. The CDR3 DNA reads TGCGCCAGCAGCCAAGGACCGGGACAGGGCGGCTATAATTCACCCCTCCACTTT.